Below, 30 T cell receptor beta chains from the same sample are listed, as sequenced in a study of a mutant IDH1 vaccine in newly diagnosed glioma. Time point described: week 5, during vaccination. The content of each vaccine dose was 300 ug of mutant IDH1 20-mer peptide, and topical imiquimod accompanied it. Only in-frame clones appear in the TCRdb table, and some are missing; sequencing was by immunoSEQ multiplex PCR. The data hold about 25,000 clones, with around 79% observed a single time. Their antigens are not known. The sequenced sample was PBMCs, obtained from a glioma patient whose treatment included an IDH1 peptide vaccine. Receptors were obtained from a man in his forties or fifties with glioma.

The chain combines TRBV19 with TRBJ2-3; D gene unclear. Germline CDR1 and CDR2: LNHDA and SQIVND (reference sequence). V lost 2 bases and J lost 0, with 9 bases in between. The CDR3 runs 15 residues. The CDR3 spells CASSIKDLSTDTQYF. In DNA, the CDR3 is TGTGCCAGTAGTATAAAGGACCTAAGCACAGATACGCAGTATTTT.

This clone occurred once. The rearrangement joins TRBV6-6 to TRBJ2-2; no reliable D call. Deletions cut 5 bases from V and 6 bases from J, with 10 bases between. CDR1 is MNHNY and CDR2 is SVGAGI in the germline V gene (reference sequence). The CDR3 consists of 13 residues. CDR3 nucleotide sequence: TGTGCCAGCAGTCCCAGAAGGGCCGGGGAGCTGTTTTTT. It specifies CASSPRRAGELFF.

The V call is TRBV6-1, the J call TRBJ2-7; 7 positions match TRBD2. This CDR3 spans 15 amino acids. The V gene's germline CDR1 is MNHNS and CDR2 SASEGT. With 3 bases clipped from V and 3 bases from J, the junction kept 8 bases outside the gene matches. CDR3 region: CASSEGGVAVYEQYF. The CDR3 DNA reads as TGTGCCAGCAGTGAGGGAGGGGTAGCGGTCTACGAGCAGTACTTC.

The CDR3 bases are TGTGCCAGCTCACCTTTAGACAGGGGGACTGAAGCTTTCTTT. Its protein product is CASSPLDRGTEAFF. V is TRBV18 and J is TRBJ1-1; 9 bases map to TRBD1. The CDR3 spans 14 residues. The germline V gene has CDR1 KGHSH and CDR2 LQKENI. V shed 3 bases and J 5 bases; nucleotides not matched to a gene: 4.

This clone was recorded once. The V gene is TRBV11-3, the J gene TRBJ1-1; D may be TRBD1 (5 bases). The CDR3 consists of 14 residues. Trimming pared 3 bases from V and 1 base from J, leaving 9 bases between. From germline, CDR1 is SGHNT and CDR2 YENEEA. Here the CDR3 DNA reads TGTGCCAGCAGCTTTGGGGGAGGGAACACTGAAGCTTTCTTT. Protein: CASSFGGGNTEAFF.

The gene calls are TRBV4-2 and TRBJ1-1; D ambiguous. V dropped 0 bases and J dropped 11 bases, with 16 bases sitting between them. The CDR3 consists of 14 residues. Germline CDR1 is LGHNA and CDR2 is YNFKEQ. The CDR3 DNA reads as TGTGCCAGCAGCCAAGAGTCCTACTCTCTTCACGCTTTCTTT. Protein sequence: CASSQESYSLHAFF.

This clone is labeled as large (0.1 to 1%). V usage is TRBV6-4 and J usage is TRBJ2-2, with TRBD2 matching 10 bases. V lost 5 bases, J lost 5 bases, and 5 bases stayed unmatched. Per the germline V gene, CDR1 is MRHNA and CDR2 is SNTAGT. There are 15 residues in the CDR3. CDR3 residues: CASSRLAGETGELFF. The CDR3 coding sequence is TGTGCCAGCAGTCGGCTAGCGGGAGAGACCGGGGAGCTGTTTTTT.

V is TRBV6-5 and J is TRBJ2-7; 7 bases agree with TRBD2. This CDR3 contains 13 residues. V was pared by 6 bases and J by 3 bases, with 5 bases of the junction left unmatched. The germline V gene encodes CDR1 MNHEY and CDR2 SVGAGI. CDR3 sequence: CASRQRDGYEQYF. CDR3 coding DNA: TGTGCCAGCAGACAGCGGGACGGCTACGAGCAGTACTTC.

CDR3 coding DNA: TGTGCCAGCAGCTCTGGGCCGGACCCCTACGAGCAGTACTTC. This codes for CASSSGPDPYEQYF. This chain connects TRBV5-5 to TRBJ2-7; D is unclear. Per the germline V gene, CDR1 is SGHKS and CDR2 is YYEKEE (reference sequence). Trimming stripped 3 bases from V and 2 bases from J, with 12 bases between. This CDR3 spans 14 amino acids. The whole variable domain, filled in from reference TRBV5-5 and TRBJ2-7, reads DAGVTQSPTHLIKTRGQQVTLRCSPISGHKSVSWYQQVLGQGPQFIFQYYEKEERGRGNFPDRFSARQFPNYSSELNVNALLLGDSALYLCASSSGPDPYEQYFGPGTRLTVT.

V gene TRBV5-5 combines with J gene TRBJ2-5, with D maybe TRBD2 (6 bases). V shed 2 bases and J shed 5 bases, with 13 bases lying between them. CDR1 SGHKS and CDR2 YYEKEE come from the germline V gene (reference sequence). This CDR3 has 14 amino acids. The CDR3 sequence is CASSFDTGVETQYF. As DNA, the CDR3 is TGTGCCAGCAGCTTTGATACGGGAGTGGAGACCCAGTACTTC.

V gene TRBV13 combines with J gene TRBJ2-7; D is possibly TRBD2 (7 bases). With 0 bases removed from V and 4 bases from J, the gap between germline ends came to 16 bases. The CDR3 runs to 16 residues. Looked up from germline, CDR1 is PRHDT and CDR2 is FYEKMQ (reference sequence). CDR3 DNA: TGTGCCAGCAGCTTAGGCCGAGGCAGGGGAGGGTACGAGCAGTACTTC. It codes for CASSLGRGRGGYEQYF.

The count of this clone is one. The chain carries TRBV19 and TRBJ2-7; 9 bases are shared with TRBD1. Germline values: CDR1 LNHDA, CDR2 SQIVND (reference sequence). This CDR3 is built from 13 residues. With 7 bases clipped from V and 6 bases from J, the junction kept 7 bases outside the gene matches. Here the CDR3 reads CASTGTGNSEQYF. The CDR3 DNA reads as TGTGCCAGTACTGGGACAGGGAACTCCGAGCAGTACTTC.

This chain connects TRBV5-8 to TRBJ1-4; D gene ambiguous. This CDR3 spans 15 amino acids. Germline loops: CDR1 SGHTS, CDR2 YDEGEE. V was cut by 1 base and J by 8 bases, with 15 bases left in between. CDR3 amino acids: CASSLTGINGEKLFF. The CDR3 DNA sequence: TGTGCCAGCAGCTTGACCGGAATCAATGGGGAAAAACTGTTTTTT.

The V gene is TRBV11-3, the J gene TRBJ1-2; D unresolved. Trimming pared 2 bases from V and 0 bases from J, leaving 7 bases between. The CDR3 covers 14 residues. Germline CDR1 SGHNT, CDR2 YENEEA. CDR3 DNA: TGTGCCAGCAGCTTAATATCGACTAACTATGGCTACACCTTC. It encodes CASSLISTNYGYTF.

This chain uses TRBV29-1 with TRBJ2-5; tentatively, D is TRBD1 (5 bases). CDR1 and CDR2 from the germline V gene are SQVTM and ANQGSEA. The CDR3 extends over 12 amino acids. Trimming left V 3 bases short and J 6 bases short, with 11 bases between. The CDR3 spells CSVDRQRQTQYF. CDR3 nucleotides: TGCAGCGTTGACCGACAGCGCCAGACCCAGTACTTC.

This chain connects TRBV5-4 to TRBJ2-3; TRBD1 agrees at 7 bases. Germline V gives CDR1 SGHNT, CDR2 YYREEE (reference sequence). The CDR3 has 15 amino acids. With V trimmed by 0 bases and J by 4 bases, 5 bases remained unmatched. The CDR3 loop reads CASSLVGQEADTQYF. The CDR3 bases are TGTGCCAGCAGCTTGGTCGGACAGGAGGCAGATACGCAGTATTTT.

DNA for the CDR3: TGTGCCAGCAGTTACCGGGACTACAATGAGCAGTTCTTC. This translates into CASSYRDYNEQFF. J is TRBJ2-1 and V is TRBV6-6; tentatively, D is TRBD2 (5 bases). The V gene's germline CDR1 is MNHNY and CDR2 SVGAGI (reference sequence). The CDR3 spans 13 residues. Trimming stripped 2 bases from V and 3 bases from J, with 5 bases between.

The chain couples TRBV18 to TRBJ1-1; D remains unclear. V was trimmed by 0 bases and J by 0 bases, leaving 5 bases between them. The V gene's germline CDR1 is KGHSH and CDR2 LQKENI. CDR3 size: 14 residues. CDR3 residues: CASSPPTMNTEAFF. CDR3 DNA sequence: TGTGCCAGCTCACCACCGACAATGAACACTGAAGCTTTCTTT. The whole variable domain, remainder taken from reference TRBV18 and TRBJ1-1, is NAGVMQNPRHLVRRRGQEARLRCSPMKGHSHVYWYRQLPEEGLKFMVYLQKENIIDESGMPKERFSAEFPKEGPSILRIQQVVRGDSAAYFCASSPPTMNTEAFFGQGTRLTVV.

V and J are TRBV7-2 and TRBJ1-4; D remains ambiguous. V dropped 2 bases and J dropped 4 bases, with 11 bases sitting between them. Germline V CDR1 and CDR2: SGHTA, FQGNSA. The CDR3 sequence is 15 residues long. DNA for the CDR3: TGTGCCAGCAGCTTACGAAGTGTTGTTAATGAAAAACTGTTTTTT. It translates to CASSLRSVVNEKLFF.

The J gene is TRBJ1-4, the V gene TRBV2, with 10 nucleotides matching TRBD1. The CDR3 covers 15 residues. J gave up 7 bases and V 5 bases, and 7 bases lay outside the gene matches. Germline V gene lookup returns CDR1 SNHLY and CDR2 FYNNEI. CDR3 sequence reads: CASSRQGAVSEKLFF. The DNA of the CDR3 is TGTGCCAGCAGTAGACAGGGGGCGGTCAGTGAAAAACTGTTTTTT.

In its sample, this clone is medium-sized. The chain is built from TRBV5-1 and TRBJ1-2; 7 bases match TRBD1. Germline V CDR1 and CDR2: SGHRS, YFSETQ. Trimming cost V 4 bases and J 2 bases; bases outside gene matches: 5. The CDR3 is made up of 14 amino acids. CDR3 residues: CASSPRDRNYGYTF. The CDR3 coding sequence is TGCGCCAGCAGCCCCCGGGACAGAAACTATGGCTACACCTTC.

This chain's CDR3 is CASSPRSSGMARNEQFF. Here the CDR3 DNA reads TGTGCCAGCTCACCACGGTCTAGCGGGATGGCCCGCAATGAGCAGTTCTTC. This chain uses TRBV18 with TRBJ2-1; 9 nucleotides agree with TRBD2. The length of the CDR3 is 17 residues. V lost 1 base to trimming and J lost 6 bases; unmatched junction nucleotides: 10. The V gene's germline CDR1 is KGHSH and CDR2 LQKENI.

The J gene is TRBJ1-3, the V gene TRBV10-1; 9 bases are shared with TRBD1. Germline CDR1 WNHNN, CDR2 SYGVQD (reference sequence). V gave up 6 bases and J gave up 2 bases; unmatched junction bases: 8. This CDR3 comprises 16 residues. The DNA for the CDR3 is TGCGCCAGCAGAGAACCGGGACAGGGAACTGGAAACACCATATATTTT. It codes for CASREPGQGTGNTIYF.

This clone was detected once. The chain is built from TRBV7-7 and TRBJ1-4; 7 bases map to TRBD1. CDR3 length: 15 residues. J was trimmed by 3 bases and V by 2 bases; bases with no gene match: 3. The V gene's germline CDR1 is SSHAT and CDR2 FNYEAQ (reference sequence). The CDR3 here is CASSLKQGPNEKLFF. DNA for the CDR3: TGTGCCAGCAGCTTAAAACAGGGGCCTAATGAAAAACTGTTTTTT.

The chain carries TRBV5-4 and TRBJ2-7; the match to TRBD2 covers 7 bases. The germline CDR1 and CDR2 sequences are SGHNT and YYREEE (reference sequence). The V segment lost 4 bases and the J segment 2 bases; nucleotides outside the gene matches: 6. The CDR3 covers 14 residues. In nucleotides, the CDR3 is TGTGCCAGCAGCGAGCGGGGCGAGCCCTACGAGCAGTACTTC. It translates to CASSERGEPYEQYF.

This rearrangement joins TRBV27 to TRBJ2-1; 9 positions match TRBD2. Germline-derived CDR1 and CDR2 are MNHEY and SMNVEV (reference sequence). The CDR3 runs to 15 residues. The V gene end was trimmed by 5 bases and the J gene end by 5 bases; junction bases not matched to a gene: 7. Written as DNA, the CDR3 is TGTGCCAGCAGTCCCGGACTAGCGAGAAACAATGAGCAGTTCTTC. Translating it yields CASSPGLARNNEQFF.

The CDR3, as DNA: TGTGCCAGCAGTGACCGGACAGGGGTTAATCAGCCCCAGCATTTT. Translation: CASSDRTGVNQPQHF. The rearrangement uses TRBV2 and TRBJ1-5, with 9 bases fitting TRBD1. The CDR3 covers 15 residues. V shed 3 bases and J 4 bases; nucleotides not matched to a gene: 4. The germline V gene has CDR1 SNHLY and CDR2 FYNNEI.

The V call is TRBV28, the J call TRBJ2-7, with 12 bases that match TRBD2. The V segment lost 0 bases and the J segment 7 bases; nucleotides outside the gene matches: 10. The CDR3 totals 17 residues. Germline lookup yields CDR1 MDHEN and CDR2 SYDVKM. This CDR3 reads CASSLWTLAGGPGEQYF. The CDR3 nucleotides are TGTGCCAGCAGTTTATGGACACTAGCGGGAGGCCCCGGAGAGCAGTACTTC.

This clone was observed a single time. Here the CDR3 DNA reads TGTGCCAGCAGTGAGGGCAGATACAATGAGCAGTTCTTC. Translation gives CASSEGRYNEQFF. The chain combines TRBV6-4 with TRBJ2-1; D call uncertain. Between the trimmed V and J ends, which lost 3 bases and 4 bases, there was a span of 7 bases. The CDR3 extends over 13 amino acids. Germline V gene sequence: CDR1 MRHNA, CDR2 SNTAGT.

This clone was detected only a few times. The chain is built from TRBV19 and TRBJ2-2; D remains unclear. Germline CDR1 is LNHDA and CDR2 is SQIVND (reference sequence). Trimming pared 6 bases from V and 3 bases from J, leaving 11 bases between. The CDR3 consists of 14 residues. The CDR3: CASSHGQYTGELFF. DNA of the CDR3: TGTGCCAGTAGCCACGGGCAATACACCGGGGAGCTGTTTTTT.